The following is a T cell receptor beta chain sequence with its context. The antigen it recognizes is unknown. No much larger clonotype is one base removed from it; base qualities were not supplied. The sample is drawn from a study of shared clonotypes between healthy human individuals (dated by TCRdb to about 2020). Study-level background: A couple of women and a few men aged 18 to 49 years were included in the cohort. Between about 0.85 and 9.5 billion PBMCs per donor were obtained by leukapheresis. Libraries were prepared and TCR repertoires were sequenced by different laboratories using diverse techniques, in order to increase sequencing depth and limit assay-specific biases. For each donor, CD4 naive and CD4 memory were each given three plates, CD8 naive was given two plates, and CD8 memory was given one plate. Blood TCR repertoires of a handful of healthy adults were deeply sequenced to estimate repertoire size and the extent of clonotype sharing between individuals. Overall study outcomes, separate from this receptor: Naive subsets generally had larger estimated clonotype richness than memory subsets did. Even with the large sequencing depth, rarefaction of the sorted-subset datasets indicated that sequencing was incomplete. Sharing across a few donors was observed for approximately 5% of naive CD4, about 4% of naive CD8, 2.3% of memory CD4, and roughly 0.4% of memory CD8 clonotypes. The small number of donors limited the genetic and exposure-history diversity represented. Sampling was restricted to blood, and TCR repertoires in tissue are likely to differ from TCR repertoires in blood. Compared with non-shared clonotypes, clonotypes shared by all four sorted-subset donors had higher generation probabilities. Pairwise subsampling indicated that sequencing depth was expected to affect the degree of clonotype sharing among donors.

The CDR3 has 17 amino acids, counting the end cysteine and phenylalanine. Solely the CDR3 DNA is kept, with 51 bases framed from the first base. The donors were healthy, HIV-negative adults who had no recently reported acute infections or vaccinations. Every donor was a Caucasian adult residing in Nashville, Tennessee, USA. CD4+ T cells were enriched by magnetic negative selection; naive cells were then positively selected on CD45RA, and the negative fraction formed the memory subset. Blood was obtained by leukapheresis, after which PBMCs were separated by Ficoll-Histopaque density gradient centrifugation and cryopreserved in liquid nitrogen vapor phase. Analytical flow cytometry was used to check the purity and quantity of every magnetically sorted T cell population. Each sorted fraction had its genomic DNA isolated and then quantified by UV absorbance on a Nanodrop 2000c. Using the deep immunoSEQ assay, TCR CDR3 regions were amplified from genomic DNA by multiplex PCR. Extracted genomic DNA from each cell subset was distributed evenly across all wells of several immunoSEQ 96-well plates, and each plate was treated as a replicate. For sorted subsets, about 0.2 ug genomic DNA, equal to 25,000 to 35,000 T cell genomes, was loaded into each replicate PCR. Purified libraries were measured with a Qubit 3.0 fluorometer, size-checked on a Bioanalyzer 2100, and measured again with the KAPA Library Quantification kit. Each immunoSEQ 96-well plate was sequenced on its own single-read 150-cycle Illumina NextSeq 550 flow cell. Concerning the study's data processing: Because the immunoSEQ output held only junctional sequences and lacked quality scores, the filtering could not match the filtering applied to full-length reads. Sequences were annotated with PyIR, a Python wrapper for IgBLAST v1.9, using IMGT germline references to assign V/J genes and CDR3. Reads were removed for weak V/J assignments (E-value above 1e-6), missing CDR3, stop codons, out-of-frame junctions, or ambiguous translated residues. V3J clonotypes were defined as sequences sharing an identical inferred V gene, J gene, and CDR3 amino acid sequence. The percentage overlap between two repertoires was calculated by dividing the number of shared unique clonotypes by the size of the smaller repertoire. Repertoire richness was assessed with RTK rarefaction, the Chao1 estimator, and Recon v2.1 estimates of unobserved clonotypes. Generation probabilities were computed with OLGA for all TCRbeta clonotypes obtained by the gDNA method from several donors. Held by TCRdb, this immuneACCESS table contains in-frame sequences only and omits some clones. Under half of the omission traces to an unresolved V gene where checked; the cause of the rest is unknown. V, J and clone size were drawn from that table, and D and trimming were deduced from the DNA. This sample gives more than 550,000 clones in total; roughly 72% of them show up just once. The ten top clones hold roughly 1.8% of the sample.

The sequence was collected from a woman in her 30s in good health. Recombination joined TRBV7-5 with TRBJ2-7; the table calls TRBD2, which could not be checked here. TRBV7-5 constitutes a pseudogene. Sequenced input: memory CD4+ T cells sorted from blood. Interpreted using the paper, the cell subset or site label stands for: CD45RA-negative fraction. In nucleotides, the sequence is TGTGTCAGAAGCTCCTCTACCCCTAGCGGGAGGTTTTACGAGCAGTACTTC. This codes for CVRSSSTPSGRFYEQYF.